This T cell receptor beta chain derives from a study of control samples from healthy donors and cancer patients. This CDR3 contains 13 residues. The germline V gene has CDR1 SGHVS and CDR2 FQNEAQ. V lost 7 bases and J 5 bases, leaving 14 bases between the germline ends. TCRdb's copy holds only in-frame clones and misses some; the assay was immunoSEQ multiplex PCR. The data show some 110,000 clones, roughly 85% seen once. V usage is TRBV7-8 and J usage is TRBJ1-1; no clear D. This clonotype was obtained from a woman aged 45 to 65 in good health. Material for sequencing was blood. The CDR3 DNA reads as TGTGCCAGCACCTCTGGCTTGGGGACTGAAGCTTTCTTT. This translates into CASTSGLGTEAFF.